This TCR beta chain was captured in a study of identical twins. Study-level points and caveats: Twins showed weaker excess sharing in their beta out-of-frame sequences.

TCRdb reprocessed the 5' RACE reads via MiXCR and lists one record per CDR3 protein. Of roughly 700,000 distinct CDR3 sequences in the sample, over 8.5% were seen once. This CDR3 comprises 13 residues. Trimming removed 3 bases at V and 6 bases at J, with 12 bases between. CDR1 SGHNT and CDR2 YENEEA come from the germline V gene. The table lists this clonotype with many counts. Its cognate antigen is unknown. These same data were also listed under a study on yellow fever vaccine responses in identical twins.

The sequencing input was PBMCs. This clonotype was sampled from a woman between 18 and 29 years old in good health. The V and J genes are TRBV11-3 and TRBJ2-7; D not certain. This CDR3 is CASSFGPQFEQYF. The CDR3 coding sequence is TGTGCCAGCAGCTTTGGTCCGCAGTTCGAGCAGTACTTC.